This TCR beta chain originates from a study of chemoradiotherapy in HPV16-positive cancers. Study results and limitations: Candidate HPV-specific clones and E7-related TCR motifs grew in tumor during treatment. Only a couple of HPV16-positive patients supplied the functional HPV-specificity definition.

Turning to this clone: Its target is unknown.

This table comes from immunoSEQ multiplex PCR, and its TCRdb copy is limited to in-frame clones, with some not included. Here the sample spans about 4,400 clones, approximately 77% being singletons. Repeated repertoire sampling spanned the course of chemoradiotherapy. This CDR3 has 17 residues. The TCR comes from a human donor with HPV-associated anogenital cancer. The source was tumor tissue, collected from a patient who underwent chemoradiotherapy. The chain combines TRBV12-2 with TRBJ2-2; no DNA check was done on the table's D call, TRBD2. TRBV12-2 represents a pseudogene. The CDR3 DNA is TGTGCAAGTCGCACCCCTTCTAGCGGGGAGAACACCGGGGAGCTGTTTTTT. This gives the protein CASRTPSSGENTGELFF.